The rows below give T cell receptor beta chains drawn from one sample of a study of T cell responses to AZD1222 COVID-19 vaccine. The assay was immunoSEQ multiplex PCR, and TCRdb's table has in-frame clones only and misses some. The table has 100,000 to 150,000 clones, around 94% seen once. Specimen: peripheral blood, collected on day 0 of AZD1222 vaccination. The receptors shown here come from an adult in good health. Each CDR3 is given with its conserved first and last residue. The D gene is left open where the match is weak. Clone size is not always given. Where it is, it says once, few, many or a class for expanded clones.

abundance	v_gene	len	d_gene	j_gene	CDR3aa
NA	TRBV2	13	NA	TRBJ2-1	CASSGRRDDEQFF
NA	TRBV27	13	NA	TRBJ2-2	CASSGRGHGELFF
NA	TRBV19	16	NA	TRBJ1-5	CASSRATGGSNQPQHF
NA	TRBV28	16	TRBD1	TRBJ1-2	CASGISRTGLNYGYTF
NA	TRBV11-2	17	TRBD2	TRBJ2-2	CASSLVWGGIIPGELFF
NA	TRBV12-5	15	NA	TRBJ2-1	CASGRTGLTYNEQFF
NA	TRBV6-6	14	NA	TRBJ1-1	CASTISGLNTEAFF
NA	TRBV5-4	15	NA	TRBJ1-6	CASSFAGAYNSPLHF
NA	TRBV12-3/TRBV12-4	13	TRBD2	TRBJ2-1	CASSPGLAGGKFF
NA	TRBV9	16	TRBD2	TRBJ2-5	CASSGAGTRWRETQYF
NA	TRBV27	16	TRBD1	TRBJ1-5	CASSPFLDRGNQPQHF
NA	TRBV5-1	14	TRBD2	TRBJ2-3	CASSDLAGRDTQYF
NA	TRBV27	16	NA	TRBJ2-4	CASSLLSGLAKNIQYF
NA	TRBV27	13	NA	TRBJ2-1	CASSFGSSSEQFF
NA	TRBV20-1	11	NA	TRBJ2-5	CSAGGGETQYF
NA	TRBV19	15	NA	TRBJ1-1	CASSMAPGGGTEAFF
NA	TRBV27	14	NA	TRBJ2-7	CASRKGLPLYEQYF
NA	TRBV27	15	TRBD2	TRBJ2-7	CASSLSGGSLYEQYF
NA	TRBV2	14	NA	TRBJ1-2	CASIRRMGNYGYTF
NA	TRBV14	15	NA	TRBJ2-2	CASSPWGMGTGELFF
few	TRBV19	11	NA	TRBJ2-4	CASSHGTPCGF
NA	TRBV5-1	16	TRBD1	TRBJ1-4	CASSTTGGAANEKLFF
NA	TRBV29-1	11	NA	TRBJ1-1	CSVDPNTEAFF
NA	TRBV27	13	NA	TRBJ2-3	CASSFPGTDTQYF
NA	TRBV24-1	15	NA	TRBJ1-4	CATSRGDTTNEKLFF
NA	TRBV6-5	14	NA	TRBJ2-7	CASNRDRDSHEQYF